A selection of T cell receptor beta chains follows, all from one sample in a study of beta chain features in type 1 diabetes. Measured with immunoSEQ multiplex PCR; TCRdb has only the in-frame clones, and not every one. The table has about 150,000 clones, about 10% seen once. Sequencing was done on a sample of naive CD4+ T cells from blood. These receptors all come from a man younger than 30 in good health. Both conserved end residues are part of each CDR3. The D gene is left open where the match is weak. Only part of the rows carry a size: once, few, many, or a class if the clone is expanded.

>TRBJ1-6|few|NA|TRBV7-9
CASSPGQMDSPLHF
TGTGCCAGCAGCCCCGGACAGATGGATTCACCCCTCCACTTT
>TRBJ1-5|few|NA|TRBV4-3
CASSQDNNQPQHF
TGCGCCAGCAGCCAAGACAACAATCAGCCCCAGCATTTT
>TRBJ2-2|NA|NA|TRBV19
CASSTSQGAELFF
TGTGCCAGTAGCACCAGCCAGGGTGCGGAGCTGTTTTTT
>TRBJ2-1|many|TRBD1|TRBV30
CAWSRQGSYNEQFF
TGTGCCTGGAGTCGACAGGGCTCCTACAATGAGCAGTTCTTC
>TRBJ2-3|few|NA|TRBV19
CASSTQREGTDTQYF
TGTGCCAGTAGTACACAGAGGGAAGGCACAGATACGCAGTATTTT
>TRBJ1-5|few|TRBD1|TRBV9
CASSAGTGEYSNQPQHF
TGTGCCAGCAGCGCCGGGACAGGGGAATATAGCAATCAGCCCCAGCATTTT
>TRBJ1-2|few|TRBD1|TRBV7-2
CASSRARDRGSNYGYTF
TGTGCCAGCAGCCGAGCACGGGACAGGGGATCTAACTATGGCTACACCTTC
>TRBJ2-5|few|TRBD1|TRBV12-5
CASGRDSQETQYF
TGTGCTAGTGGTCGGGACAGTCAAGAGACCCAGTACTTC
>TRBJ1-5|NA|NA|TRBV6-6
CASSYGPDGGNQPQHF
TGTGCCAGCAGTTACGGACCCGACGGGGGCAATCAGCCCCAGCATTTT
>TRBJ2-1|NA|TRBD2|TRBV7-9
CASGLAGGNNEQFF
TGTGCCAGCGGCCTAGCGGGGGGGAACAATGAGCAGTTCTTC
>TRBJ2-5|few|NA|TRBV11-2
CASSLDGTSQYF
TGTGCCAGCAGCTTAGATGGGACAAGTCAGTACTTC
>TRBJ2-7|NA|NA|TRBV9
CASSPTAGNSYEQYF
TGTGCCAGCAGCCCCACCGCGGGGAACTCCTACGAGCAGTACTTC
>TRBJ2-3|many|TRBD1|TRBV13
CASYDRGRPDTQYF
TGTGCCAGCTACGACAGGGGGCGCCCAGATACGCAGTATTTT
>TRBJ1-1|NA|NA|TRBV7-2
CASSPRGNTEAFF
TGTGCCAGCAGCCCCAGGGGGAACACTGAAGCTTTCTTT
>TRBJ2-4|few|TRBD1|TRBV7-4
CASSYRTGARTLAKNIQYF
TGTGCCAGCAGCTACCGGACAGGGGCGCGCACTCTAGCCAAAAACATTCAGTACTTC
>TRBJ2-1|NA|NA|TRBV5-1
CASSPVPSGLAYNEQFF
TGCGCCAGCAGCCCGGTTCCCTCGGGACTTGCCTACAATGAGCAGTTCTTC
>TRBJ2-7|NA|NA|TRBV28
CASTPGGLHEQYF
TGTGCCAGCACTCCCGGGGGGCTCCACGAGCAGTACTTC
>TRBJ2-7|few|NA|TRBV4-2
CASSQDPGTPSYEQYF
TGTGCCAGCAGCCAAGATCCCGGGACTCCCTCCTACGAGCAGTACTTC
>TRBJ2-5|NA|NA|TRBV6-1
CARYESGGGETQYF
TGTGCCAGATACGAGTCGGGTGGGGGGGAGACCCAGTACTTC
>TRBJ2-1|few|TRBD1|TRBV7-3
CASSSDRGNEQFF
TGTGCCAGCAGCTCCGACAGGGGGAATGAGCAGTTCTTC
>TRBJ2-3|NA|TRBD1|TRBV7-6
CASSLQTGGLGDTQYF
TGTGCCAGCAGCCTACAGACAGGGGGCTTAGGAGATACGCAGTATTTT
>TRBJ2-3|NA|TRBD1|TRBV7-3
CASSVGQGPDTQYF
TGTGCCAGCAGCGTCGGACAGGGGCCGGATACGCAGTATTTT
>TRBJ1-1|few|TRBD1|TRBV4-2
CASSLQGAGNTEAFF
TGTGCCAGCAGCCTACAGGGGGCAGGGAACACTGAAGCTTTCTTT
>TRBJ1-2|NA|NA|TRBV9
CASRMGPRVRGYTF
TGTGCCAGCAGGATGGGGCCAAGGGTTCGTGGCTACACCTTC
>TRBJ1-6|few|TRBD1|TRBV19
CASSGTGRGDGISPLHF
TGTGCCAGTAGCGGGACAGGGCGCGGGGATGGGATTTCACCCCTCCACTTT
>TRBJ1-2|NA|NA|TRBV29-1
CSVEARGGYGYTF
TGCAGCGTTGAGGCGAGGGGAGGCTATGGCTACACCTTC
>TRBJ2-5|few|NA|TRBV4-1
CASSQVGGQGRETQYF
TGCGCCAGCAGCCAAGTGGGGGGGCAGGGTCGAGAGACCCAGTACTTC
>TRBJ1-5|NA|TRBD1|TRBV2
CASSYDRGNQPQHF
TGTGCCAGCAGTTACGACAGGGGCAATCAGCCCCAGCATTTT
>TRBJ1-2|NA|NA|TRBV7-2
CASTPTWVNYGYTF
TGTGCCAGCACCCCGACATGGGTTAACTATGGCTACACCTTC